This T cell receptor (beta chain) was found in a study of metastatic and nonmetastatic thyroid tumors. Study at large: Repertoires were compared across blood and tumor or nodule tissue from malignant and benign thyroid patients. Points from the study as a whole: The reported finding was significantly higher TCR beta diversity in malignant thyroid tumors relative to benign nodules, in blood and tumor.

This clone was seen at least ten times. Its antigen is unknown. TCRdb reassembled clones from the PCR reads with MiXCR. The data contain about 40,000 clones, about a sixth of them singletons. The CDR3 contains 14 residues. CDR1 and CDR2 from the germline V gene are MNHNS and SASEGT. With 5 bases removed from V and 5 bases from J, the gap between germline ends came to 15 bases. Among the patients, none had received any treatment before thyroid surgery. Input material: blood. The V and J genes are TRBV6-1 and TRBJ2-5; maybe TRBD1 (5 bases). The TCR comes from a female donor with papillary thyroid cancer or a benign thyroid nodule (not recorded which). Some clones in this sample may be carry-over from other donors' samples. Here the CDR3 DNA reads TGTGCCAGCAGTTGGGTACAGGTCAAGGAGACCCAGTACTTC. Translated, it gives CASSWVQVKETQYF.